This T cell receptor (beta chain) was identified in a study of blood T cell repertoires in COVID-19. Turning to the study itself: The analysed material was cDNA or gDNA that came from T cells, B-cell-depleted T cells, or PBMCs.

The repertoire was sequenced with immunoSEQ multiplex PCR; TCRdb's copy has only in-frame clones and lacks some. The profile covers more than 150,000 clones, with roughly 80% appearing a single time and approximately 0.5% taken by the ten largest. Trimming removed 9 bases from V and 5 bases from J, with 4 bases in between. Germline V CDR1 and CDR2: WNHNN, SYGVQD (reference sequence). This CDR3 has 9 residues. J is TRBJ1-1 and V is TRBV10-1, with D unclear. Sequencing input: peripheral blood. This sequence originates from a man in his sixties with acute or convalescent COVID-19. The CDR3 sequence: CASRTEAFF. The CDR3 DNA follows: TGCGCCAGTCGGACTGAAGCTTTCTTT.